This entry lists 9 T cell receptor beta chains sequenced from one sample in a study of metastatic and nonmetastatic thyroid tumors. Ahead of thyroid surgery, no patient had received treatment of any kind. TCRdb re-called clones from the PCR reads using MiXCR. The sample yields approximately 12,000 clones, approximately 33% seen once. The source material was tumor tissue. The receptors were sampled from a male donor with papillary thyroid cancer or a benign thyroid nodule (not recorded which). Some clones in this sample may be carry-over from other donors' samples.

In this sample, this clone turned up a few times. The chain joins TRBV2 to TRBJ2-1; 11 bases align to TRBD2. V dropped 6 bases and J dropped 9; count of bases not matched to a gene: 10. CDR1 is SNHLY, CDR2 FYNNEI, per germline. The CDR3 loop spans 15 amino acids. The CDR3 DNA reads TGTGCCAGCAGGAGTCAACTAGCGGGGGCATTTGAGCAGTTCTTC. Translated: CASRSQLAGAFEQFF.

This clone was picked up a small number of times. The rearrangement links TRBV6-5 to TRBJ1-5; a possible D gene is TRBD1 (6 bases). This CDR3 is built from 14 residues. The V and J ends lost 5 bases and 4 bases respectively, with 12 bases between them. In germline, CDR1 is MNHEY, CDR2 SVGAGI. The CDR3 bases are TGTGCCAGCAGTAACGGACAGCGGAATCAGCCCCAGCATTTT. Its translation: CASSNGQRNQPQHF.

The chain couples TRBV5-1 to TRBJ1-2; D gene unclear. Trimming left V 0 bases short and J 7 bases short, with 13 bases between. Germline V lookup: CDR1 SGHRS, CDR2 YFSETQ. The CDR3 extends over 14 amino acids. CDR3 protein: CASSLGPSTGGYTF. CDR3 DNA sequence: TGCGCCAGCAGCTTGGGCCCCTCTACGGGTGGCTACACCTTC.

This clone was recorded a few times. This sequence joins TRBV19 and TRBJ2-7; TRBD2 matches 7 bases. The CDR3 is made up of 12 amino acids. CDR1 LNHDA and CDR2 SQIVND come from the germline V gene (reference sequence). V shed 9 bases, J shed 2 bases, and the junction held 4 bases outside the gene matches. The CDR3 loop reads CASRRGTYEQYF. CDR3 bases: TGTGCCAGCAGGCGGGGGACCTACGAGCAGTACTTC.

The chain carries TRBV3-1 and TRBJ2-3; D not resolved. The CDR3 length is 13 residues. CDR1 is LGHDT, CDR2 YNNKEL, per germline (reference sequence). Trimming stripped 3 bases from V and 4 bases from J, with 8 bases between. CDR3 bases: TGTGCCAGCAGCCACAGTGGCGCAGATACGCAGTATTTT. Its protein product is CASSHSGADTQYF.

This clone showed up just a few times. CDR3 loop: CASSLRLAGTVHNEQFF. The CDR3 bases are TGTGCCAGCAGCCTAAGACTAGCGGGGACGGTCCACAATGAGCAGTTCTTC. The chain couples TRBV11-2 to TRBJ2-1; 11 positions match TRBD2. The CDR3 sequence is 17 residues long. CDR1 is SGHAT and CDR2 is FQNNGV in the germline V gene. J gave up 5 bases and V 5 bases, and 11 bases lay outside the gene matches. The complete variable domain, with remaining parts taken from reference TRBV11-2 and TRBJ2-1, reads EAGVAQSPRYKIIEKRQSVAFWCNPISGHATLYWYQQILGQGPKLLIQFQNNGVVDDSQLPKDRFSAERLKGVDSTLKIQPAKLEDSAVYLCASSLRLAGTVHNEQFFGPGTRLTVL.

The chain employs TRBV4-1 and TRBJ2-3; 9 nucleotides line up with TRBD2. The germline V gene encodes CDR1 MGHRA and CDR2 YSYEKL. This CDR3 has 20 residues. With 0 bases clipped from V and 0 bases from J, the junction kept 13 bases outside the gene matches. CDR3 sequence (DNA): TGCGCCAGCAGCCAAGAAAGGGCTAGCGGGGTATCTAGGAGCACAGATACGCAGTATTTT. It is translated as CASSQERASGVSRSTDTQYF.

V is TRBV6-1 and J is TRBJ1-2, with TRBD1 identical over 11 bases. V lost 6 bases to trimming and J lost 4 bases; unmatched junction nucleotides: 4. This CDR3 is 14 amino acids long. The germline CDR1 and CDR2 sequences are MNHNS and SASEGT. CDR3 coding DNA: TGTGCCAGCAGCGGGACAGGGGGTTTCTATGGCTACACCTTC. Its translation is CASSGTGGFYGYTF.

This clone has only a few counts. The chain is built from TRBV28 and TRBJ1-1; D is uncertain. This CDR3 has 14 amino acids. Trimming took 5 bases from V and 0 from J, leaving 10 bases between them. Germline CDR1 reads MDHEN; CDR2 reads SYDVKM. CDR3 DNA sequence: TGTGCCAGCAGTACCCTGCGGGTGAACACTGAAGCTTTCTTT. Protein: CASSTLRVNTEAFF.